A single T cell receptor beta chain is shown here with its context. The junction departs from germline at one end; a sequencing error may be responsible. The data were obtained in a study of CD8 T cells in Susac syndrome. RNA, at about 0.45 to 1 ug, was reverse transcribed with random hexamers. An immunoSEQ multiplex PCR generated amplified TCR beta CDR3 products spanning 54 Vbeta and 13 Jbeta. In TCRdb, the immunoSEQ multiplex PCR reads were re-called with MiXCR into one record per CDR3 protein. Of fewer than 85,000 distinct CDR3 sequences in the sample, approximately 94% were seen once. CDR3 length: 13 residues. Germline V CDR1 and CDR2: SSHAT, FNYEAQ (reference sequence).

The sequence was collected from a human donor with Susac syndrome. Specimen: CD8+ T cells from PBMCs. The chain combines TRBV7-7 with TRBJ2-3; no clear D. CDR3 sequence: CASSLGPTDTQYF. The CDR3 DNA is TGTGCTAGCAGCTTAGGACCCACAGATACGCAGTATTTT.